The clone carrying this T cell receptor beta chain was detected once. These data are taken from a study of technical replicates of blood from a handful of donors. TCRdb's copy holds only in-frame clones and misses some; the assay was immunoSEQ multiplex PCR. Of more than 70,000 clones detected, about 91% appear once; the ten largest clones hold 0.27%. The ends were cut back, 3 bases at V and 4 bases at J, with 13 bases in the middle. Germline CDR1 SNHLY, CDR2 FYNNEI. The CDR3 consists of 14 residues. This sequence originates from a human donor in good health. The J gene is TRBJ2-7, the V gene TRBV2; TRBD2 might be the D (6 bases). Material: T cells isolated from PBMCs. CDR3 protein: CASSDTFGGYEQYF. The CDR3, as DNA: TGTGCCAGCAGTGATACCTTCGGGGGATACGAGCAGTACTTC.